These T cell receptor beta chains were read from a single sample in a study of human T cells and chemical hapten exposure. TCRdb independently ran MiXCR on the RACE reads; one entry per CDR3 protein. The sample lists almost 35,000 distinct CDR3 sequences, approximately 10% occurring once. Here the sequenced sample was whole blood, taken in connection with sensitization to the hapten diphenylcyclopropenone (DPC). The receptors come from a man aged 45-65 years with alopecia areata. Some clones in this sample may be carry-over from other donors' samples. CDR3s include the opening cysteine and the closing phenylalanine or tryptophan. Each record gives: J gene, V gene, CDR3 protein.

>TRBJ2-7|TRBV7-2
CASSFYGSSYEQYF
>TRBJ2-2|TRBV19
CASSKQTGELFF
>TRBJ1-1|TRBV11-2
CASSLEPDRNTEAFF
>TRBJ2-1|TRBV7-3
CASSLPPGSSHNEQFF
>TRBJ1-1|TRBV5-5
CASSSIQGSSGTEAFF
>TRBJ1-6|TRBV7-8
CASSLLPGSSPLHF
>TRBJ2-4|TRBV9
CASSVQGGSNIQYF
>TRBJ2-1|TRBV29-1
CSVAGNLLRFF
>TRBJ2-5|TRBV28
CASTPPGAVGETQYF
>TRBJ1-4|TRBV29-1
CSGTTELGQKLFF
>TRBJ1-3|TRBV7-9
CAKGIRGRTGGNTIYF